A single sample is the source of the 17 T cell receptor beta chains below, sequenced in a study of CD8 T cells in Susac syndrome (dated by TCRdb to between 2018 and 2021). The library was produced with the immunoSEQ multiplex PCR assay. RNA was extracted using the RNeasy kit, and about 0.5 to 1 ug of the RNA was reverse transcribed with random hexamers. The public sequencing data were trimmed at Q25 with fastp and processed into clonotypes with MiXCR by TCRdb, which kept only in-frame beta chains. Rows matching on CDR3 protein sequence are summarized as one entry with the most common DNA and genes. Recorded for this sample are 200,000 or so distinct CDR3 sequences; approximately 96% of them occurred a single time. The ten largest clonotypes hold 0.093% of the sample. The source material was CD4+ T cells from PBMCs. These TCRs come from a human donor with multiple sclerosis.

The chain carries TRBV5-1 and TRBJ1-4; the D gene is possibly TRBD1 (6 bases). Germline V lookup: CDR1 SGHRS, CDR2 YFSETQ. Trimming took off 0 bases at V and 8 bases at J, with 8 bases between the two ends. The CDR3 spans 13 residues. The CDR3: CASSLEQGEKLFF. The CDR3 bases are TGCGCCAGCAGCTTGGAGCAGGGGGAAAAACTGTTTTTT.

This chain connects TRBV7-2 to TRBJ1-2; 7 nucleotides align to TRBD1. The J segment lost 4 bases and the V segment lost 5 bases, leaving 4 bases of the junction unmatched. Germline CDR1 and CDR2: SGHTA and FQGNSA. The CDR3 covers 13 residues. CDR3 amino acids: CASSRQGGYGYTF. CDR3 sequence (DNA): TGTGCCAGCAGCCGACAGGGTGGCTATGGCTACACCTTC.

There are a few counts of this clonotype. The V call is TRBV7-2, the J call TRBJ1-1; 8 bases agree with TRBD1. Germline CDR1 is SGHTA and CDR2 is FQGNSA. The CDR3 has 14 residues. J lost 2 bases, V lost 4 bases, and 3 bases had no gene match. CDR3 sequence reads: CASSSGQGNTEAFF. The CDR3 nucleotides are TGTGCCAGCAGCTCCGGACAGGGAAACACTGAAGCTTTCTTT.

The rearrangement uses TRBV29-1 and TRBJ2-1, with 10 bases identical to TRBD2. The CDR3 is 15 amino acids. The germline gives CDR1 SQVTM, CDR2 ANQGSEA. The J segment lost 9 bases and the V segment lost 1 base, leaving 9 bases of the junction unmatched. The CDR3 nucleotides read TGCAGCGTTGAAGGTCTACTAGCGGGGTCTAGTGAGCAGTTCTTC. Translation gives CSVEGLLAGSSEQFF.

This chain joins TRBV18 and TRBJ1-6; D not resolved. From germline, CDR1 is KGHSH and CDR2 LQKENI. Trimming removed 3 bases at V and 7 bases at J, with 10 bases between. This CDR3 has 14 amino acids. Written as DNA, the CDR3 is TGTGCCAGCTCACCGAGGCAGCTAAATTCACCCCTCCACTTT. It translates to CASSPRQLNSPLHF.

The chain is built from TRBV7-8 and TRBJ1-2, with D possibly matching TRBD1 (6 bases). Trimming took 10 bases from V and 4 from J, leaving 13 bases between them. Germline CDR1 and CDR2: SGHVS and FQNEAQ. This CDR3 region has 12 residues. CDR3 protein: CANKGRGYGYTF. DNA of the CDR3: TGTGCCAACAAAGGCAGGGGCTATGGCTACACCTTC.

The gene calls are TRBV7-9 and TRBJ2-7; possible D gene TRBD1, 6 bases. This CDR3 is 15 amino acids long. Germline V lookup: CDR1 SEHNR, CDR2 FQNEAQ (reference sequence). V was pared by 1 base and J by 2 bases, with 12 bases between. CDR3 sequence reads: CASSLGDRSAYEQYF. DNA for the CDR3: TGTGCCAGCAGCTTAGGAGACAGGTCCGCCTACGAGCAGTACTTC.

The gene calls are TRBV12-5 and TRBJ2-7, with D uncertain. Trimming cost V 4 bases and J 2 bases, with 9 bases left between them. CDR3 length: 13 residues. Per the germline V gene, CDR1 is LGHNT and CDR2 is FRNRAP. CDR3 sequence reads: CASGSPYTYEQYF. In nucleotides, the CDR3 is TGTGCTAGTGGTTCCCCATATACCTACGAGCAGTACTTC.

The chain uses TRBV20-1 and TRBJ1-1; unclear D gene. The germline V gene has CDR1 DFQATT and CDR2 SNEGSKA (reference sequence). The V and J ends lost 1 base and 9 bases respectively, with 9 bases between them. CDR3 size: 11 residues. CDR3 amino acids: CSARGSLQAFF. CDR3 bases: TGCAGTGCTAGAGGGAGTCTCCAAGCTTTCTTT.

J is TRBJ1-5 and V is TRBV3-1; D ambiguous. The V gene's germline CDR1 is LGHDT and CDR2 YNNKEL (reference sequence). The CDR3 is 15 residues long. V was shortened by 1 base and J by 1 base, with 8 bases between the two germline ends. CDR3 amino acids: CASSQGPGSNQPQHF. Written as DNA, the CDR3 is TGTGCCAGCAGCCAAGGTCCCGGGAGCAATCAGCCCCAGCATTTT.

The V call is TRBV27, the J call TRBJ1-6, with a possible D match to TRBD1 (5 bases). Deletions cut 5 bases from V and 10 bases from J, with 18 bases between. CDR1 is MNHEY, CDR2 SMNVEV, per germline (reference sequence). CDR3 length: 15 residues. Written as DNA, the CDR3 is TGTGCCAGCAGTCCCGACACAGGTCGCAGGTCACCCCTCCACTTT. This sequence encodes CASSPDTGRRSPLHF.

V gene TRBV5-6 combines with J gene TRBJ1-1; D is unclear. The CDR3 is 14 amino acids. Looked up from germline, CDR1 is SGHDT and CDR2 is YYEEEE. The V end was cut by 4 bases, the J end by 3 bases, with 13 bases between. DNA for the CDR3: TGTGCCAGCAGCCCCCTCGTGCGGGACACTGAAGCTTTCTTT. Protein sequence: CASSPLVRDTEAFF.

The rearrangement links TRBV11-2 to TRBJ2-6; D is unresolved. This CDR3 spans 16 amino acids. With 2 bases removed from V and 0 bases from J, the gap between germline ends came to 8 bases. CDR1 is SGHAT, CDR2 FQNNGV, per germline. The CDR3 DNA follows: TGTGCCAGCAGCTTATCCCGGACCTCTGGGGCCAACGTCCTGACTTTC. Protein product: CASSLSRTSGANVLTF.

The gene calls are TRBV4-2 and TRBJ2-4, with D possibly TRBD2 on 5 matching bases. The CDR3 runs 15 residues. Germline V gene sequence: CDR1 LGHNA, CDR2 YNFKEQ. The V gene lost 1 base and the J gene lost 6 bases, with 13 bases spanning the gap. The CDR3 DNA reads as TGTGCCAGCAGCCAAGCCGGGGTGCAGGCAAACATTCAGTACTTC. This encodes CASSQAGVQANIQYF.

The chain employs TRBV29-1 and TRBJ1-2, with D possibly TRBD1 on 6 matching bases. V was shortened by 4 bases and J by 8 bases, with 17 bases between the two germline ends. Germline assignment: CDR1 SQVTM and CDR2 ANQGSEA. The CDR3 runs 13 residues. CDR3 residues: CSVVGQGSWGYTF. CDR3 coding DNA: TGCAGCGTTGTAGGGCAGGGGAGTTGGGGCTACACCTTC.

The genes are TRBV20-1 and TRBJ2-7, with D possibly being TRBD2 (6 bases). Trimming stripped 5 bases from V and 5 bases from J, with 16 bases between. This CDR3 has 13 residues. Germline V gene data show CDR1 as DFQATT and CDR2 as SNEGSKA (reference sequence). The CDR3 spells CSAFPGDVDEQYF. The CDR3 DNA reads TGCAGTGCTTTTCCGGGGGACGTCGACGAGCAGTACTTC.

The CDR3 protein is CATDMGTSLTNYGYTF. For the CDR3, the DNA is TGTGCCACCGACATGGGAACCTCACTTACTAACTATGGCTACACCTTC. This rearrangement joins TRBV7-8 to TRBJ1-2; D remains unclear. Trimming left V 10 bases short and J 0 bases short, with 21 bases between. CDR1 is SGHVS and CDR2 is FQNEAQ in the germline V gene. The CDR3 length is 16 residues.